These 27 T cell receptor beta chains share one sample of origin, sequenced in a study of T cells after posttransplantation cyclophosphamide. TCRdb's table, derived via immunoSEQ multiplex PCR, lists solely in-frame clones and lacks some. Altogether approximately 30,000 clones were found in the sample, and no singletons occur. Sequencing used PBMCs. Receptors originate from a woman between 50 and 59 years old in good health and a related stem cell transplant donor.

This clone appeared a few times. The gene calls are TRBV28 and TRBJ1-5, with 8 bases that match TRBD1. The CDR3 totals 14 residues. The ends lost 5 bases at V and 3 bases at J; junction bases unmatched: 3. Germline values: CDR1 MDHEN, CDR2 SYDVKM. The CDR3 is CASSGDRYNQPQHF. DNA of the CDR3: TGTGCCAGCAGTGGGGACAGGTACAATCAGCCCCAGCATTTT.

In this sample, this clone turned up a few times. This chain links TRBV5-4 with TRBJ2-7; a weak D match, TRBD1 (7 bases). The CDR3 runs to 14 residues. V lost 4 bases and J lost 2, with 13 bases in between. Germline lookup yields CDR1 SGHNT and CDR2 YYREEE (reference sequence). CDR3 protein: CASSAGQSPYEQYF. The CDR3 nucleotides are TGTGCCAGCAGCGCGGGACAGTCTCCCTACGAGCAGTACTTC.

This clone was seen repeatedly, ten times or more. The chain uses TRBV7-7 and TRBJ1-2, with D maybe TRBD1 (5 bases). V was clipped by 5 bases and J by 8 bases, with 12 bases between them. Germline V gene sequence: CDR1 SSHAT, CDR2 FNYEAQ (reference sequence). CDR3 length: 12 amino acids. CDR3 nucleotides: TGTGCCAGCAGCCCCTTGGGGGGAGGCTACACCTTC. Amino acids: CASSPLGGGYTF.

This clone was counted many times. The chain joins TRBV2 to TRBJ1-5; D gene uncertain. The V end lost 4 bases, the J end lost 0 bases, and 10 bases lay between the germline ends. The CDR3 spans 15 residues. In germline, CDR1 is SNHLY, CDR2 FYNNEI. This chain's CDR3 is CASSVMTYSNQPQHF. The CDR3 DNA reads TGTGCCAGCAGTGTTATGACATATAGCAATCAGCCCCAGCATTTT.

Ten or more counts support this clone. CDR3 sequence reads: CASSLNGGSTGANEKLFF. As DNA, the CDR3 is TGTGCCAGCAGCTTAAACGGAGGGAGCACAGGGGCTAATGAAAAACTGTTTTTT. The chain joins TRBV7-2 to TRBJ1-4; 7 bases fit TRBD1. The CDR3 totals 18 residues. Germline-derived CDR1 and CDR2 are SGHTA and FQGNSA. V was clipped by 2 bases and J by 3 bases; unmatched bases: 12.

This clone was observed a handful of times. The V and J genes are TRBV7-8 and TRBJ1-5; 8 positions match TRBD1. Germline CDR1 and CDR2: SGHVS and FQNEAQ. The V gene end was trimmed by 5 bases and the J gene end by 3 bases; junction bases not matched to a gene: 9. The CDR3 has 16 amino acids. CDR3 residues: CASSPSRTGNNQPQHF. CDR3 DNA sequence: TGTGCCAGCAGCCCTAGCAGGACAGGGAACAATCAGCCCCAGCATTTT.

This clone has a count of ten or more. The sample has other DNA sequences that encode this CDR3 too. The chain couples TRBV5-5 to TRBJ1-1; D is possibly TRBD1 (5 bases). In germline, CDR1 is SGHKS, CDR2 YYEKEE (reference sequence). The V gene lost 1 base and the J gene lost 0 bases, with 10 bases spanning the gap. The CDR3 totals 15 residues. CDR3 sequence (DNA): TGTGCCAGCAGCTTGACAGGAGTCATGAACACTGAAGCTTTCTTT. Amino acids: CASSLTGVMNTEAFF.

The chain is built from TRBV15 and TRBJ2-7, with D tentatively TRBD1 (5 bases). Germline loops: CDR1 LNHNV, CDR2 YYDKDF (reference sequence). The CDR3 totals 15 residues. V dropped 0 bases and J dropped 2 bases, with 11 bases sitting between them. This CDR3 is CATSRDRQPAYEQYF. Here the CDR3 DNA reads TGTGCCACCAGCAGAGATCGACAGCCTGCCTACGAGCAGTACTTC.

In its sample, this clone was seen many times. Sequence at one end of the junction differs from germline and may be a read error. This chain connects TRBV4-1 to TRBJ2-1; 14 nucleotides align to TRBD2. The length of the CDR3 is 17 residues. Germline loops: CDR1 MGHRA, CDR2 YSYEKL. CDR3 region: CTSSRETSGRVYNEQFF. The CDR3 nucleotides read TGCACCAGCAGCCGAGAGACTAGCGGGAGGGTTTACAATGAGCAGTTCTTC.

The sample holds many counts of this clone. The J gene is TRBJ1-1, the V gene TRBV27; 7 nucleotides align to TRBD1. The CDR3 is made up of 17 amino acids. V was clipped by 6 bases and J by 1 base; unmatched bases: 14. In germline, CDR1 is MNHEY, CDR2 SMNVEV (reference sequence). The CDR3 DNA follows: TGTGCCAGCAGCACCGCGATTTACAGGGGTGAGAACACTGAAGCTTTCTTT. Its protein product is CASSTAIYRGENTEAFF.

Only a few counts were recorded for this clone. The V call is TRBV30, the J call TRBJ2-3; possibly TRBD2 for D (5 bases). The CDR3 loop spans 14 amino acids. Germline V CDR1 and CDR2: GTSNPN, SVGIG (reference sequence). V gave up 1 base and J gave up 6 bases, with 14 bases separating them. DNA of the CDR3: TGTGCCTGGAGTGGACTATCTGGGGTGGATACGCAGTATTTT. Its protein is CAWSGLSGVDTQYF.

This clone was seen many times. The chain uses TRBV2 and TRBJ2-5; TRBD2 matches 13 bases. Germline V gene lookup returns CDR1 SNHLY and CDR2 FYNNEI. CDR3 length equals 16 residues. V gave up 6 bases and J gave up 0 bases; unmatched junction bases: 4. The CDR3 bases are TGTGCCAGCAGGGCTGGACTAGCGGGGGACCAAGAGACCCAGTACTTC. Translation: CASRAGLAGDQETQYF.

This clone appeared many times. The chain joins TRBV7-8 to TRBJ2-7; D not certain. V was cut by 7 bases and J by 0 bases, with 10 bases left in between. The CDR3 consists of 13 residues. Germline V gene sequence: CDR1 SGHVS, CDR2 FQNEAQ. CDR3 bases: TGTGCCAGCACCATAGAGAGCTCCTACGAGCAGTACTTC. It specifies CASTIESSYEQYF.

This clone was detected a few times. This chain uses TRBV12-3 or TRBV12-4 with TRBJ2-5, with 11 bases identical to TRBD1. The J segment lost 5 bases and the V segment lost 4 bases, leaving 6 bases of the junction unmatched. CDR3 length: 15 residues. The CDR3 loop reads CASSWGQGVGETQYF. Written as DNA, the CDR3 is TGTGCCAGCAGTTGGGGACAGGGGGTAGGGGAGACCCAGTACTTC.

This clone was seen many times. The CDR3 DNA reads TGTGCCAGCAACCAGGGGGAAGGAAACACTGAAGCTTTCTTT. Translation gives CASNQGEGNTEAFF. V gene TRBV9 combines with J gene TRBJ1-1; 7 nucleotides agree with TRBD1. The CDR3 runs 14 residues. Germline CDR1 and CDR2: SGDLS and YYNGEE. The ends lost 6 bases at V and 2 bases at J; junction bases unmatched: 7.

This clone was counted at least ten times. The chain carries TRBV10-2 and TRBJ2-5; 7 bases are a match to TRBD2. After removal of 7 bases from V and 4 bases from J, the junction contained 6 bases not matched to a gene. Germline CDR1 reads WSHSY; CDR2 reads SAAADI. CDR3 length: 13 amino acids. CDR3 region: CASNRGRGETQYF. The CDR3 nucleotides are TGCGCCAGCAACCGGGGGAGGGGAGAGACCCAGTACTTC.

This clone came up many times. The rearrangement uses TRBV27 and TRBJ2-1; 8 bases match TRBD1. The CDR3 is 13 amino acids. V gave up 10 bases and J gave up 8 bases; unmatched junction bases: 10. CDR1 MNHEY and CDR2 SMNVEV come from the germline V gene (reference sequence). The CDR3, as DNA: TGTGCCACCCGCCCCGGACAGGGCGATGAGCAGTTCTTC. Its translation is CATRPGQGDEQFF.

This clone was seen many times. V gene TRBV2 combines with J gene TRBJ1-5, with D possibly matching TRBD1 (6 bases). Germline CDR1 is SNHLY and CDR2 is FYNNEI. The CDR3 length is 16 residues. V was clipped by 8 bases and J by 6 bases, with 23 bases between them. CDR3 sequence reads: CASLFLPSQGAQPQHF. The CDR3 DNA reads as TGTGCCAGCCTCTTCCTTCCTTCACAGGGAGCTCAGCCCCAGCATTTT. The variable domain in full, with the rest retrieved from reference TRBV2 and TRBJ1-5, is EPEVTQTPSHQVTQMGQEVILRCVPISNHLYFYWYRQILGQKVEFLVSFYNNEISEKSEIFDDQFSVERPDGSNFTLKIRSTKLEDSAMYFCASLFLPSQGAQPQHFGDGTRLSIL.

This clone was recorded a few times. The chain employs TRBV13 and TRBJ2-1; 7 nucleotides match TRBD2. This CDR3 contains 19 residues. The germline V gene encodes CDR1 PRHDT and CDR2 FYEKMQ (reference sequence). J gave up 7 bases and V 2 bases, and 20 bases lay outside the gene matches. The CDR3 sequence is CASSLWSTAGTTRENEQFF. The CDR3 coding sequence is TGTGCCAGCAGCTTATGGAGTACGGCGGGGACTACGCGGGAGAATGAGCAGTTCTTC.

The table lists this clone with many counts. The chain uses TRBV27 and TRBJ1-2; D is undetermined. This CDR3 comprises 13 residues. Germline CDR1 reads MNHEY; CDR2 reads SMNVEV (reference sequence). Trimming removed 6 bases from V and 8 bases from J, with 16 bases in between. CDR3 residues: CASSPWVSGGYTF. For the CDR3, the DNA is TGTGCCAGCAGCCCTTGGGTCTCGGGGGGCTACACCTTC.

This clone was counted many times. The CDR3 sequence: CASSIRLAGSTDTQYF. The DNA of the CDR3 is TGTGCCAGCAGCATCCGACTAGCGGGAAGCACAGATACGCAGTATTTT. The V gene is TRBV11-3, the J gene TRBJ2-3; 11 bases align to TRBD2. V lost 5 bases, J lost 0 bases, and 4 bases stayed unmatched. The germline V gene has CDR1 SGHNT and CDR2 YENEEA. The CDR3 extends over 16 amino acids.

Ten or more counts support this clone. The chain is built from TRBV14 and TRBJ2-1, with D uncertain. Germline V gene data show CDR1 as SGHDN and CDR2 as FVKESK. This CDR3 has 14 residues. V lost 1 base, J lost 4 bases, and 8 bases lay in between. This chain's CDR3 is CASSQGPRYNEQFF. CDR3 nucleotides: TGTGCCAGCAGCCAAGGCCCTAGATACAATGAGCAGTTCTTC.

This clone was observed many times. The chain links TRBV19 to TRBJ2-2; TRBD1 agrees at 12 bases. Per the germline V gene, CDR1 is LNHDA and CDR2 is SQIVND (reference sequence). V dropped 5 bases and J dropped 2; count of bases not matched to a gene: 3. The CDR3 contains 16 residues. DNA of the CDR3: TGTGCCAGTAGTTTAGGGACAGGGGGCAACACCGGGGAGCTGTTTTTT. As protein: CASSLGTGGNTGELFF.

This clone was counted ten times or more. V is TRBV6-6 and J is TRBJ2-1, with a tentative D call TRBD2 (5 bases). V was pared by 5 bases and J by 10 bases, with 9 bases between. The CDR3 consists of 11 residues. CDR1 is MNHNY, CDR2 SVGAGI, per germline (reference sequence). CDR3 sequence (DNA): TGTGCCAGCAGTCTAGCAGTGGAGCAGTTCTTC. It codes for CASSLAVEQFF.

This clone was seen at least ten times. The J gene is TRBJ2-7, the V gene TRBV4-2; 11 bases fit TRBD2. The V gene's germline CDR1 is LGHNA and CDR2 YNFKEQ. Losses at the gene ends were 11 bases for V and 5 bases for J; bases not matched to a gene: 14. The CDR3 has 15 amino acids. CDR3 sequence: CASGLAGGLQHEQYF. CDR3 nucleotides: TGTGCCTCTGGGCTAGCGGGAGGCCTTCAACACGAGCAGTACTTC.

The chain employs TRBV7-3 and TRBJ2-5, with 9 bases matching TRBD1. The germline gives CDR1 SGHTA, CDR2 FQGTGA. This CDR3 comprises 14 residues. Germline trimming cut 4 bases from V and 1 base from J; bases unmatched to any gene: 1. CDR3 bases: TGTGCCAGCAGCTCGACAGGGGGCCAAGAGACCCAGTACTTC. Translating it yields CASSSTGGQETQYF.

This clone was counted at least ten times. The J gene is TRBJ1-4, the V gene TRBV9, with 7 bases matching TRBD1. Trimming took 3 bases from V and 6 from J; bases not matched to a gene: 5. CDR3 length: 14 amino acids. CDR1 is SGDLS and CDR2 is YYNGEE in the germline V gene. The CDR3 is CASSARDRYEKLFF. The CDR3 DNA is TGTGCCAGCAGCGCCCGGGACAGATATGAAAAACTGTTTTTT. Drawing the rest from reference TRBV9 and TRBJ1-4, the complete variable domain is DSGVTQTPKHLITATGQRVTLRCSPRSGDLSVYWYQQSLDQGLQFLIQYYNGEERAKGNILERFSAQQFPDLHSELNLSSLELGDSALYFCASSARDRYEKLFFGSGTQLSVL.